The next 4 T cell receptor beta chains were all read from a single sample in a study of blood T cell repertoires in COVID-19. Assay: immunoSEQ multiplex PCR; the TCRdb copy retains only in-frame clones and omits some. The sample gives roughly 280,000 clones, 80% to 90% of which show up once; under 3% is in the top ten. Sequencing was performed on PBMCs or T cells enriched from blood (not recorded which). The receptors here all came from a woman between 18 and 30 years old who had recovered from COVID-19.

The CDR3 protein is CASSSAGVSGYTF. In nucleotides, the CDR3 is TGTGCCAGCAGCTCGGCAGGGGTGAGCGGCTACACCTTC. V is TRBV14 and J is TRBJ1-2; possible D gene TRBD1, 6 bases. Germline-derived CDR1 and CDR2 are SGHDN and FVKESK. Trimming removed 5 bases at V and 8 bases at J, with 15 bases between. The CDR3 covers 13 residues. Full variable domain (missing parts from reference TRBV14 and TRBJ1-2): EAGVTQFPSHSVIEKGQTVTLRCDPISGHDNLYWYRRVMGKEIKFLLHFVKESKQDESGMPNNRFLAERTGGTYSTLKVQPAELEDSGVYFCASSSAGVSGYTFGSGTRLTVV.

This chain links TRBV6-5 with TRBJ1-5; TRBD1 matches at 7 bases. From germline, CDR1 is MNHEY and CDR2 SVGAGI. J lost 1 base, V lost 4 bases, and 4 bases had no gene match. The CDR3 consists of 15 residues. The CDR3 region has the DNA TGTGCCAGCAGTTCGACAGGGTTCAGCAATCAGCCCCAGCATTTT. It codes for CASSSTGFSNQPQHF.

This clone is a singleton in its sample. The chain couples TRBV11-2 to TRBJ2-5; 7 positions agree with TRBD2. From germline, CDR1 is SGHAT and CDR2 FQNNGV. The length of the CDR3 is 16 residues. V shed 0 bases and J 2 bases; nucleotides not matched to a gene: 6. CDR3 in DNA: TGTGCCAGCAGCTTAGATTGGGGGGGGTCACAAGAGACCCAGTACTTC. This encodes CASSLDWGGSQETQYF.

The J gene is TRBJ2-7, the V gene TRBV5-4, with TRBD1 matching over 8 bases. V dropped 3 bases and J dropped 5; count of bases not matched to a gene: 10. This CDR3 has 15 amino acids. Germline V gene sequence: CDR1 SGHNT, CDR2 YYREEE (reference sequence). CDR3 DNA: TGTGCCAGCAGCTCTAGGACAGGGTTTGCGGACGAGCAGTACTTC. The encoded protein is CASSSRTGFADEQYF.